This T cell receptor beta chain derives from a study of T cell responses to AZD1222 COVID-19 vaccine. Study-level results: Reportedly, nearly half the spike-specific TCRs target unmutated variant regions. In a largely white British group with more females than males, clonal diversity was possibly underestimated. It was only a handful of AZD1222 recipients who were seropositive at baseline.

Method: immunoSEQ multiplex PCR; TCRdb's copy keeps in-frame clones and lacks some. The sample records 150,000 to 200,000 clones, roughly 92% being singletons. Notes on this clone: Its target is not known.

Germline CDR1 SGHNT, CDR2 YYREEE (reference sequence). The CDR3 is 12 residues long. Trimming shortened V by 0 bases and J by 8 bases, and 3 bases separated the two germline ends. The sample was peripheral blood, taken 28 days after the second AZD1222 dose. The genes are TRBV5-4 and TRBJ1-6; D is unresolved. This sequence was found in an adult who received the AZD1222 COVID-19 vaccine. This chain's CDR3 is CASSLDYSPLHF. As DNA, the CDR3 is TGTGCCAGCAGCTTGGATTATTCACCCCTCCACTTT.